The clone carrying this T cell receptor (beta chain) was counted between two and nine times. This specimen comes from a study of cytomegalovirus exposure and HLA in healthy donors. This PCR relied on a set of 60 Vbeta primers and 13 Jbeta primers. Data came from immunoSEQ multiplex PCR; TCRdb stores just in-frame clones and leaves some out. The sample contains around 150,000 clones, more than 60% of which appear only once. All the people who gave samples were healthy bone marrow donors. CDR1 is SNHLY, CDR2 FYNNEI, per germline. The CDR3 is 13 amino acids. The ends were cut back, 5 bases at V and 10 bases at J, with 15 bases in the middle.

This TCR derives from a man aged 18-30 years in good health and CMV-seropositive. The V gene is TRBV2, the J gene TRBJ2-1; the D gene is possibly TRBD2 (5 bases). The source material was PBMCs. The CDR3 nucleotides read TGTGCCAGCAGTAGTACGCTACCGGGGGAGCAGTTCTTC. Its protein is CASSSTLPGEQFF.